This is a list of T cell receptor beta chains from one sample in a study of vaccination effects on CD4 cells after COVID-19. Generated by immunoSEQ multiplex PCR, the TCRdb table keeps only in-frame clones and is missing some. Of fewer than 65,000 clones listed, around three quarters are singletons. These receptors have no identified antigens. The sample here was CD4+ T cells from PBMCs cultured with HCoV-OC43 spike peptides, taken before COVID-19 vaccination. Every receptor here comes from a human donor who received a COVID-19 vaccine. CDR3s include the opening cysteine and the closing phenylalanine or tryptophan.

v_call,j_call,cdr3_aa
TRBV4-3,TRBJ2-1,CASSLQGDPYNEQFF
TRBV10-3,TRBJ2-2,CAISEFSGSTGELFF
TRBV24-1,TRBJ1-1,CATSHMGTEAFF
TRBV30,TRBJ1-1,CAAKTGTLNTEAFF
TRBV19,TRBJ1-3,CASSVTTGNSGNTIYF
TRBV18,TRBJ1-1,CASSNRAVEAFF
TRBV27,TRBJ2-3,CASSFSRGTDTQYF
TRBV29-1,TRBJ1-2,CSVDSTVYGYTF
TRBV12-3/TRBV12-4,TRBJ1-2,CASSFGRNYGYTF
TRBV5-1,TRBJ2-5,CASSFQEHQETQYF
TRBV29-1,TRBJ1-4,CSVQLGQGGGKLFF
TRBV7-2,TRBJ2-5,CASSLGAEETQYF
TRBV10-3,TRBJ1-2,CAISVPGQGAPNTF
TRBV11-2,TRBJ2-4,CASSLGAKNIQYF
TRBV5-1,TRBJ1-1,CASSLSQGLRTEAFF
TRBV29-1,TRBJ1-1,CSVEKFPGREIFF
TRBV15,TRBJ1-4,CATSRSPNEKLFF
TRBV29-1,TRBJ2-3,CSVEDRAGISTDTQYF
TRBV30,TRBJ1-3,CAWKQGPGNTIYF
TRBV30,TRBJ2-5,CAWSPDHQETQYF
TRBV6-5,TRBJ1-2,CASSTGTFYGYTF
TRBV10-3,TRBJ1-5,CAISESMARNSNQPQHF